The 13 T cell receptor beta chains below were found in one sample sequenced in a study of blood T cell repertoires in COVID-19. TCRdb's copy holds only in-frame clones and misses some; the assay was immunoSEQ multiplex PCR. Here the sample spans some 260,000 clones, under 90% being singletons. Source material: PBMCs or T cells enriched from blood (not recorded which). Receptor source: a young man with acute COVID-19.

This rearrangement joins TRBV7-6 to TRBJ2-1, with D possibly matching TRBD2 (5 bases). The length of the CDR3 is 14 residues. V was trimmed by 5 bases and J by 10 bases, leaving 18 bases between them. CDR1 is SGHVS, CDR2 FNYEAQ, per germline. For the CDR3, the DNA is TGTGCCAGCAGCCACGGGCCCGGGATATGGGAGCAGTTCTTC. This sequence encodes CASSHGPGIWEQFF.

In its sample, this clone was seen a few times. This rearrangement joins TRBV2 to TRBJ2-7; the match to TRBD2 covers 11 bases. The germline gives CDR1 SNHLY, CDR2 FYNNEI. The CDR3 is 14 amino acids. Germline trimming cut 6 bases from V and 5 bases from J; bases unmatched to any gene: 6. In DNA form, the CDR3 reads TGTGCCAGCAGAAAGGGACTAGCGGTCCACGAGCAGTACGTC. Residues: CASRKGLAVHEQYV.

This chain links TRBV5-1 with TRBJ1-5; 7 nucleotides line up with TRBD1. The V and J ends lost 4 bases and 6 bases, in that order; junction bases with no gene match: 7. Germline-derived CDR1 and CDR2 are SGHRS and YFSETQ. This CDR3 has 14 residues. DNA of the CDR3: TGCGCCAGCAGCATCGGACAGGTTGGTCAGCCCCAGCATTTT. Protein: CASSIGQVGQPQHF. The full variable domain, with the rest looked up from reference TRBV5-1 and TRBJ1-5, is KAGVTQTPRYLIKTRGQQVTLSCSPISGHRSVSWYQQTPGQGLQFLFEYFSETQRNKGNFPGRFSGRQFSNSRSEMNVSTLELGDSALYLCASSIGQVGQPQHFGDGTRLSIL.

This clone was seen only once. The V gene is TRBV28, the J gene TRBJ2-7, with a possible D match to TRBD1 (5 bases). V gave up 6 bases and J gave up 0 bases, with 9 bases separating them. Per germline, CDR1 MDHEN and CDR2 SYDVKM. CDR3 length: 13 amino acids. The CDR3 DNA reads as TGTGCCAGCAGCAGGGCCAGCTCCTACGAGCAGTACGTC. Translated: CASSRASSYEQYV.

This clone was observed many times. Other DNA sequences in this specimen translate into the identical CDR3. The chain couples TRBV11-1 to TRBJ1-5; D call uncertain. The V end was cut by 3 bases, the J end by 4 bases, with 7 bases between. The germline CDR1 and CDR2 sequences are SGHAT and FQDESV (reference sequence). The CDR3 extends over 13 amino acids. The CDR3, as DNA: TGTGCCAGCAGCTTGGGGAGAAATCAGCCCCAGCATTTT. Amino acids: CASSLGRNQPQHF.

V gene TRBV11-3 combines with J gene TRBJ2-2; D gene uncertain. Germline CDR1 is SGHNT and CDR2 is YENEEA. The CDR3 extends over 14 amino acids. The V and J ends lost 5 bases and 4 bases respectively, with 11 bases between them. The CDR3 reads CASSETTGTGELFF. The CDR3 nucleotides are TGTGCCAGCAGCGAGACCACGGGCACCGGGGAGCTGTTTTTT.

The chain links TRBV27 to TRBJ1-5; D is uncertain. Germline V gene data show CDR1 as MNHEY and CDR2 as SMNVEV (reference sequence). CDR3 length equals 14 residues. Trimming removed 3 bases at V and 2 bases at J, with 8 bases between. CDR3 loop: CASSFGRGNQPQHF. CDR3 nucleotides: TGTGCCAGCAGTTTCGGGCGGGGCAATCAGCCCCAGCATTTT.

The chain is built from TRBV15 and TRBJ1-1; D is uncertain. The length of the CDR3 is 12 residues. V lost 3 bases, J lost 10 bases, and 12 bases lay in between. Germline V gives CDR1 LNHNV, CDR2 YYDKDF (reference sequence). The CDR3, as DNA: TGTGCCACCAGCAGGAGTCCCAAGCCAGCTTTCTTT. It translates to CATSRSPKPAFF.

J is TRBJ1-4 and V is TRBV9; the D gene is possibly TRBD1 (5 bases). The CDR3 runs 18 residues. The germline V gene has CDR1 SGDLS and CDR2 YYNGEE. V was trimmed by 0 bases and J by 3 bases, leaving 18 bases between them. Here the CDR3 reads CASSVGITGRPPNEKLFF. CDR3 sequence (DNA): TGTGCCAGCAGCGTAGGGATAACAGGACGGCCTCCTAATGAAAAACTGTTTTTT.

This chain links TRBV7-8 with TRBJ1-6; D ambiguous. Between the trimmed V and J ends, which lost 3 bases and 8 bases, there was a span of 14 bases. Germline V gene data show CDR1 as SGHVS and CDR2 as FQNEAQ. The length of the CDR3 is 15 residues. CDR3 region: CASSFTGVGDSPLHF. The CDR3 nucleotides are TGTGCCAGCAGCTTCACCGGGGTAGGAGATTCACCCCTCCACTTT. The full variable domain, completed using reference TRBV7-8 and TRBJ1-6, is GAGVSQSPRYKVAKRGQDVALRCDPISGHVSLFWYQQALGQGPEFLTYFQNEAQLDKSGLPSDRFFAERPEGSVSTLKIQRTQQEDSAVYLCASSFTGVGDSPLHFGNGTRLTVT.

The V gene is TRBV6-2 or TRBV6-3, the J gene TRBJ2-3, with TRBD2 matching over 13 bases. This CDR3 spans 16 amino acids. In germline, CDR1 is MNHEY, CDR2 SVGEGT. The junction had 5 bases not matched to a gene; V was cut back by 6 bases and J by 2 bases. CDR3 sequence (DNA): TGTGCCAGCAGCGGTGGGACTAGCGGGACCACAGATACGCAGTATTTT. This encodes CASSGGTSGTTDTQYF.

V gene TRBV5-1 combines with J gene TRBJ2-3; 7 bases are a match to TRBD1. This CDR3 region has 15 residues. V shed 4 bases and J 6 bases; nucleotides not matched to a gene: 11. CDR1 is SGHRS and CDR2 is YFSETQ in the germline V gene. The CDR3 protein is CASSREGAKVDTQYF. In DNA, the CDR3 is TGCGCCAGCAGCCGCGAGGGGGCAAAGGTCGATACGCAGTATTTT.

The chain couples TRBV6-5 to TRBJ1-3; 7 bases align to TRBD1. Germline V gives CDR1 MNHEY, CDR2 SVGAGI. V dropped 6 bases and J dropped 4; count of bases not matched to a gene: 9. The length of the CDR3 is 15 residues. CDR3 in amino acids: CASSPTGAAGNTIYF. The CDR3 DNA is TGTGCCAGCAGCCCAACAGGGGCAGCAGGAAACACCATATATTTT.